This T cell receptor beta chain was identified during a study of T cell repertoires in cytomegalovirus infection. Using its own MiXCR run on the reads, TCRdb lists one record per CDR3 protein. The sample has a few hundred thousand distinct CDR3 sequences; 26% are singletons. This clonotype appeared many times. Its specificity is unknown. Broader study findings: HLA-C-restricted CMV clonotypes gave the most frequent clonotype in two of eight donors. Summed frequency of public TCR beta families distinguished CMV carriers with the relevant HLA.

J was trimmed by 3 bases and V by 2 bases; bases with no gene match: 9. This CDR3 is 16 amino acids long. CDR1 and CDR2 (germline): SGHVS, FQNEAQ. This receptor was obtained from a human donor in good health (CMV status not recorded). Some clones in this sample may be carry-over from other donors' samples. Source material: PBMCs. The chain employs TRBV7-8 and TRBJ1-2; 7 bases match TRBD1. CDR3: CASSLIEGGGHYGYTF. The CDR3 nucleotides are TGTGCCAGCAGCTTAATTGAGGGAGGGGGCCACTATGGCTACACCTTC.